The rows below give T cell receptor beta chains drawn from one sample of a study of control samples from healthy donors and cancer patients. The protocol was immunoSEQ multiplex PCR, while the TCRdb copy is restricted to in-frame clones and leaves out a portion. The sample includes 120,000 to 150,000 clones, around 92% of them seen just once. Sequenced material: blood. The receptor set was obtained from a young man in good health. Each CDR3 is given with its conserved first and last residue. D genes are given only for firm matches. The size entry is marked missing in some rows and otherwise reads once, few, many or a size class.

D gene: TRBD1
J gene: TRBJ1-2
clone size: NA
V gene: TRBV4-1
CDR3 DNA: TGCGCCAGCAGCCAAGACGGACAGGGGGTCTTTAACTATGGCTACACCTTC
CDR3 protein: CASSQDGQGVFNYGYTF

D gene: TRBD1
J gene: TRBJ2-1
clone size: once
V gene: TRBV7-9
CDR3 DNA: TGTGCCAGCAGCGGGACAGGGCCCAGGGAGCAGTTCTTC
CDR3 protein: CASSGTGPREQFF

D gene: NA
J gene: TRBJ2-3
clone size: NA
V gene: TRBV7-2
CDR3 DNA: TGTGCCAGCAGCTCGATAGCGAGGGTGCAGTATTTT
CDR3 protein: CASSSIARVQYF

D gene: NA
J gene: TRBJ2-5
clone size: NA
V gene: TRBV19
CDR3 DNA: TGTGCCAGTAGTATTTTGGGTACTCCGCGAGAGACCCAGTACTTC
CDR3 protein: CASSILGTPRETQYF

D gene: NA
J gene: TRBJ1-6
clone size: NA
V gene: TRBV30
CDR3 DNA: TGTGCCTGGAGTGTTTCCAGGGAAAGATCACCCCTCCACTTT
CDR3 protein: CAWSVSRERSPLHF

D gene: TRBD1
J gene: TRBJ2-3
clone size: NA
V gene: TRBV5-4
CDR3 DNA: TGTGCCAGCAGCTTGGGACAGGGCCCGGATACGCAGTATTTT
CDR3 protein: CASSLGQGPDTQYF

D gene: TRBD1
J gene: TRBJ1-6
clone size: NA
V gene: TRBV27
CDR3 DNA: TGTGCCAGCAGACAGACAGGGGGCGCAAATTCACCCCTCCACTTT
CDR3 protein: CASRQTGGANSPLHF

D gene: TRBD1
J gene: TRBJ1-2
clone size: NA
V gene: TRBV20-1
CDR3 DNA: TGCAGTGCTAGTTATGGACAGGGAATCGATGGCTACACCTTC
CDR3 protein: CSASYGQGIDGYTF

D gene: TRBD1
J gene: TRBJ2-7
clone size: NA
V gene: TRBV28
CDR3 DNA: TGTGCCAGCAGCAGCGTAGGACAGGGGGCCTACGAGCAGTACTTC
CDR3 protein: CASSSVGQGAYEQYF

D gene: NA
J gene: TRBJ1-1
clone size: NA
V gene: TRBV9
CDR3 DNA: TGTGCCAGCAGCGCGGCAAACACTGAAGCTTTCTTT
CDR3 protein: CASSAANTEAFF

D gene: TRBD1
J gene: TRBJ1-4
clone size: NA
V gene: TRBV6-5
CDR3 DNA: TGTGCCAGCAGCCACTGGGACAGGCGGGAAAAACTGTTTTTT
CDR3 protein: CASSHWDRREKLFF

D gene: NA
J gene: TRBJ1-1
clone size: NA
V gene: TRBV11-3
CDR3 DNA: TGTGCCAGCAGCTTAGGGGGGAACACTGAAGCTTTCTTT
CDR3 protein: CASSLGGNTEAFF

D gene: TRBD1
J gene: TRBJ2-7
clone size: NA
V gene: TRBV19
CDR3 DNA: TGTGCCAGTAGTATACGACAGGCGGGGACAGGGGGCGAAGAGCAGTACTTC
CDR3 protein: CASSIRQAGTGGEEQYF

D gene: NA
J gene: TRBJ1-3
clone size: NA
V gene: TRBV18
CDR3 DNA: TGTGCCAGCTCACCTTACGGGACTGGAAACACCATATATTTT
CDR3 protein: CASSPYGTGNTIYF

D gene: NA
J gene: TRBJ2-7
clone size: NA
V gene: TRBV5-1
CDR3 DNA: TGCGCCAGCAGCTTTCGGACGGGAAGCTCCTACGAGCAGTACTTC
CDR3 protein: CASSFRTGSSYEQYF

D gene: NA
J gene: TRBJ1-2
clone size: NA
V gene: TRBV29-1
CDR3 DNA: TGCAGCGTTGAAAGAGGCGACAGCTATGGCTACACCTTC
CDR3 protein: CSVERGDSYGYTF

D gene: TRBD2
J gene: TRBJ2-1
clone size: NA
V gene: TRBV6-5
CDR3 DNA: TGTGCCAGCAGTTTAGCGGGGTTACATTACAATGAGCAGTTCTTC
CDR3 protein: CASSLAGLHYNEQFF

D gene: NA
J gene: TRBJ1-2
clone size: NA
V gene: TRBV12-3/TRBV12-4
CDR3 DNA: TGTGCCAGCGAGGCCCTCGGGGGCTACACCTTC
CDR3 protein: CASEALGGYTF

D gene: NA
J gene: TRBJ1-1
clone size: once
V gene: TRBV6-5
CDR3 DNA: TGTGCCAGCAGCCGAGGGTTCTTAGAGACTGAAGCTTTCTTT
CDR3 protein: CASSRGFLETEAFF

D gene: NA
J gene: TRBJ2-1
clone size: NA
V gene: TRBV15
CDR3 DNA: TGTGCCACCAGCCCGGACGGAAATGAGCAGTTCTTC
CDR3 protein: CATSPDGNEQFF

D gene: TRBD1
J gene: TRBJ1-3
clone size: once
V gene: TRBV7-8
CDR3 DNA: TGTGCCAGCAGCTTAGGGACAGGGGGTACTAGAAACACCATATATTTT
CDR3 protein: CASSLGTGGTRNTIYF

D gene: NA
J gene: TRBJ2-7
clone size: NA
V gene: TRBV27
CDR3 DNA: TGTGCCAGCAGTCTCCGGACGGGGTTCGAGCAGTACTTC
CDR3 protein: CASSLRTGFEQYF

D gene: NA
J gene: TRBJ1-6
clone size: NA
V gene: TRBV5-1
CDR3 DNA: TGCGCCAGCAGCTTGGGACAGAATAATTCACCCCTCCACTTT
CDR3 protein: CASSLGQNNSPLHF

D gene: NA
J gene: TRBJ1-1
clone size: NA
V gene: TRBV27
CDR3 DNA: TGTGCCAGCAGTTTGACAGGAACGAACACTGAAGCTTTCTTT
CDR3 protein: CASSLTGTNTEAFF

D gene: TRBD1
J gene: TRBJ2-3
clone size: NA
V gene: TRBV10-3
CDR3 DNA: TGTGCCATCAGTGAGTCGACAGGGGGCACAGATACGCAGTATTTT
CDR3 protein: CAISESTGGTDTQYF

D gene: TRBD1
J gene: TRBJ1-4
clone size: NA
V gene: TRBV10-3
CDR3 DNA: TGTGCCATCAGAGACAGGGGAGGAGAAAAACTGTTTTTT
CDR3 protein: CAIRDRGGEKLFF

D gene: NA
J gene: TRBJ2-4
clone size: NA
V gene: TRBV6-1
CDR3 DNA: TGTGCCAGCAGTGAAGCTTTCAAGATCGTAAACATTCAGTACTTC
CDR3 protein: CASSEAFKIVNIQYF

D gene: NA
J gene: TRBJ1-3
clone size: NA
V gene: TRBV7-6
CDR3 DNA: TGTGCCAGCAGCTTAGGGGAACTGCGCTCTGGAAACACCATATATTTT
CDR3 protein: CASSLGELRSGNTIYF

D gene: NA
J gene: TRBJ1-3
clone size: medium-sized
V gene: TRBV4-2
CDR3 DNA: TGTGCCAGCAGCCAAGACCCTGGGGACTCTGGAAACACCATATATTTT
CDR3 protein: CASSQDPGDSGNTIYF

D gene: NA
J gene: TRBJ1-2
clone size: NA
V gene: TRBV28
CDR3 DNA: TGTGCCAGCAGCTCAGGGTTAGGCTACACCTTC
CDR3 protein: CASSSGLGYTF

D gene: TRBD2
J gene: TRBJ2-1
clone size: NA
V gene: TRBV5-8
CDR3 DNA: TGTGCCAGCACCAATCTGGGACTAGCGGACAATGAGCAGTTCTTC
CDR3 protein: CASTNLGLADNEQFF